A selection of T cell receptor beta chains follows, all from one sample in a study of T cell changes during pregnancy in multiple sclerosis. The protocol was immunoSEQ multiplex PCR, while the TCRdb copy is restricted to in-frame clones and leaves out a portion. The data show about 40,000 clones, roughly 88% seen once. The sample was peripheral blood, taken in the second trimester of pregnancy. Receptors originate from a female donor in good health, enrolled as a control in a pregnancy study. Both conserved end residues are part of each CDR3. A D gene is named only where the DNA matches it firmly. Where a row states a size, it is once, few, many or the class of an expanded clone; other rows omit it.

D	size	length	V	J	DNA	CDR3
TRBD2	-	14	TRBV19	TRBJ2-1	TGTGCCAGTAGTCATAGCGGGCCTTACAATGAGCAGTTCTTC	CASSHSGPYNEQFF
-	once	11	TRBV20-1	TRBJ2-3	TGCAGTGCCTCCACAGGAGATACGCAGTATTTT	CSASTGDTQYF
-	-	15	TRBV5-1	TRBJ2-1	TGCGCCAGCAGCTTGACGGGAGTGACCTACAATGAGCAGTTCTTC	CASSLTGVTYNEQFF
TRBD2	-	17	TRBV10-1	TRBJ2-1	TGCGCCAGCACCCGGGCCGGGTGGGGCGGGAGTTTGAATGAGCAGTTCTTC	CASTRAGWGGSLNEQFF
TRBD1	once	13	TRBV6-6	TRBJ1-2	TGTGCCAGCAGCCCACCGGGACAGGGAGGCTACACCTTC	CASSPPGQGGYTF
TRBD2	-	17	TRBV10-3	TRBJ2-3	TGTGCCATCAGCCGATCGGGTAGCGGGGGGGCTGGAGATACGCAGTATTTT	CAISRSGSGGAGDTQYF
TRBD2	-	14	TRBV7-9	TRBJ2-5	TGTGCCAGCAGCTTAGCGGCGGGGGAGGGGACCCAGTACTTC	CASSLAAGEGTQYF
TRBD2	-	16	TRBV12-5	TRBJ2-1	TGTGCTAGTGGTAGAGCCGGGACTAGCGGGTACAATGAGCAGTTCTTC	CASGRAGTSGYNEQFF
TRBD2	-	17	TRBV9	TRBJ2-2	TGTGCCAGCAGCCTCTCTTTGGCGGGGGGTAACACCGGGGAGCTGTTTTTT	CASSLSLAGGNTGELFF
TRBD2	once	17	TRBV18	TRBJ2-1	TGTGCCAGCTCACCAGGTCCCCTAGCGGGACCCTACAATGAGCAGTTCTTC	CASSPGPLAGPYNEQFF
TRBD2	-	17	TRBV5-6	TRBJ2-3	TGTGCCAGCAGCGCCCCGACTAGCGGGAGGGCAGGAGATACGCAGTATTTT	CASSAPTSGRAGDTQYF